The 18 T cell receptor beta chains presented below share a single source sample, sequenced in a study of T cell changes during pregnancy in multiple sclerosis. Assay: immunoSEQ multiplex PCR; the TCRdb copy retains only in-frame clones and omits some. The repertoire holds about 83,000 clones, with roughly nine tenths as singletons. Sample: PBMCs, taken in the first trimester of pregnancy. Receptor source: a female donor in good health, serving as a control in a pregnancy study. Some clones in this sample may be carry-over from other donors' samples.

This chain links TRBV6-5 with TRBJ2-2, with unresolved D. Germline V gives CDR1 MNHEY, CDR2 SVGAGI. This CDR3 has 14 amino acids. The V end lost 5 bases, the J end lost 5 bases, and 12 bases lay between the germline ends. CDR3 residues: CASSTDTRTGELFF. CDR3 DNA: TGTGCCAGCAGTACCGACACCAGGACCGGGGAGCTGTTTTTT.

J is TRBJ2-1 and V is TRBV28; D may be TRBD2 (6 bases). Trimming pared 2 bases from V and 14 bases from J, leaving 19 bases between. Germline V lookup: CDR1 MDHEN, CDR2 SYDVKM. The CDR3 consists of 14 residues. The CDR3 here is CASSLGTSLKMEFF. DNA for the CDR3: TGTGCCAGCAGTTTAGGAACTAGCCTGAAGATGGAGTTCTTC. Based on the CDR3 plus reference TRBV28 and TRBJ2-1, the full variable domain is DVKVTQSSRYLVKRTGEKVFLECVQDMDHENMFWYRQDPGLGLRLIYFSYDVKMKEKGDIPEGYSVSREKKERFSLILESASTNQTSMYLCASSLGTSLKMEFFGPGTRLTVL.

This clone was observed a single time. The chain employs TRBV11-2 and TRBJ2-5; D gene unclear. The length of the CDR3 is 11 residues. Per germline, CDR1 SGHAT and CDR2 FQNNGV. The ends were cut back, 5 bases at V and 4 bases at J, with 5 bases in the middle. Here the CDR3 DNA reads TGTGCCAGCAGCCTAATAGAGACCCAGTACTTC. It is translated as CASSLIETQYF.

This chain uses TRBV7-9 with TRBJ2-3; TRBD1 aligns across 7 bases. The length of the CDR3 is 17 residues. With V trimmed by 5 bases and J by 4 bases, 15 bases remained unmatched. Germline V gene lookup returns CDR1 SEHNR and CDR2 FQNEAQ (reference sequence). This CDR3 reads CASSQDRSAYSADTQYF. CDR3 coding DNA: TGTGCCAGCAGCCAGGACAGGTCGGCTTACAGCGCAGATACGCAGTATTTT. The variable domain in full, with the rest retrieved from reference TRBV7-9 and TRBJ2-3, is DTGVSQNPRHKITKRGQNVTFRCDPISEHNRLYWYRQTLGQGPEFLTYFQNEAQLEKSRLLSDRFSAERPKGSFSTLEIQRTEQGDSAMYLCASSQDRSAYSADTQYFGPGTRLTVL.

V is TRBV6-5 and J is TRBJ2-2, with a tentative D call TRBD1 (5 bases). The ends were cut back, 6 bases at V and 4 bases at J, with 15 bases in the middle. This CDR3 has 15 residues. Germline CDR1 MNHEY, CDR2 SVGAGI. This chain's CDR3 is CASSPDRASTGELFF. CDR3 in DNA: TGTGCCAGCAGCCCCGACAGAGCATCCACCGGGGAGCTGTTTTTT.

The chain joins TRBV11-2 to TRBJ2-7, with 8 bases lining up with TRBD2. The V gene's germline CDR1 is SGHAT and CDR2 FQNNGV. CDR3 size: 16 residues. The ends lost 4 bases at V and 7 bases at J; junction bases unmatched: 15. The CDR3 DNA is TGTGCCAGCAGCTCGCCACGGACTAGCCGAAGAGGTGAGCAGTACTTC. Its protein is CASSSPRTSRRGEQYF. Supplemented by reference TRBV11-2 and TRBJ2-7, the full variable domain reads EAGVAQSPRYKIIEKRQSVAFWCNPISGHATLYWYQQILGQGPKLLIQFQNNGVVDDSQLPKDRFSAERLKGVDSTLKIQPAKLEDSAVYLCASSSPRTSRRGEQYFGPGTRLTVT.

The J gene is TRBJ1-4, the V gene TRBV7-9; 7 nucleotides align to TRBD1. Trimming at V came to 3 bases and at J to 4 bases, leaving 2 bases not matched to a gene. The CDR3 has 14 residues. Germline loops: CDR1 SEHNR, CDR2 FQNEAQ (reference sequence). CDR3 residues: CASSLRGRNEKLFF. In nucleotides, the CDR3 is TGTGCCAGCAGCTTGAGGGGGCGTAATGAAAAACTGTTTTTT.

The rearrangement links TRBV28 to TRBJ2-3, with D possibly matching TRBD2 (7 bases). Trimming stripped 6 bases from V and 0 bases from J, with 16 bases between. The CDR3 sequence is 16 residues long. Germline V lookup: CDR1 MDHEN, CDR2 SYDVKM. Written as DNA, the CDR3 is TGTGCCAGCAGCCCCGAGGGGGGGACGAGCACAGATACGCAGTATTTT. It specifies CASSPEGGTSTDTQYF.

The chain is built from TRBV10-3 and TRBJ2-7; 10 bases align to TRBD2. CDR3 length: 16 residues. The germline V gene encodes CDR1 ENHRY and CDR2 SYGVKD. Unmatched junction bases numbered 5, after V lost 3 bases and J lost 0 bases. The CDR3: CAISELASGSSYEQYF. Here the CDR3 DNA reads TGTGCCATCAGTGAACTGGCTAGCGGGAGCTCCTACGAGCAGTACTTC.

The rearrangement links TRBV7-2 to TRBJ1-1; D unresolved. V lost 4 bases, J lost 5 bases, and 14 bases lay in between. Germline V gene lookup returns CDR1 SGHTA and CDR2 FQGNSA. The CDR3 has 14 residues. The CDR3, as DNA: TGTGCCAGCAGCTCGGGTTTACGGCGGACTGAAGCTTTCTTT. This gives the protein CASSSGLRRTEAFF.

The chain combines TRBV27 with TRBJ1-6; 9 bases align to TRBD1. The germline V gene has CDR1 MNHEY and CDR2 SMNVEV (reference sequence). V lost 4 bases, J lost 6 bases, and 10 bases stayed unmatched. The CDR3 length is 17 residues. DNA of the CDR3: TGTGCCAGCAGTTCTACCCGGACAGGGGCTAGTAATTCACCCCTCCACTTT. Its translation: CASSSTRTGASNSPLHF.

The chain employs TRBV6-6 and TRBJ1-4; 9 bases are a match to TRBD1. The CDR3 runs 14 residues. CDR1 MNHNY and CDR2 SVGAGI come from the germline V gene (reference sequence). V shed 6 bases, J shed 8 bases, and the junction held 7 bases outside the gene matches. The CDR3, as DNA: TGTGCCAGCAGCGAACAGGGGGCGGGCGAAAAACTGTTTTTT. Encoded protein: CASSEQGAGEKLFF.

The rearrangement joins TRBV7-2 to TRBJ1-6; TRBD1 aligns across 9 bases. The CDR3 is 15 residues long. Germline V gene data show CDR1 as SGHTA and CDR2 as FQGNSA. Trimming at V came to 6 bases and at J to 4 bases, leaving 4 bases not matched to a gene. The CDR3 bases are TGTGCCAGCAGGGGACAGGGCATTTATAATTCACCCCTCCACTTT. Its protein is CASRGQGIYNSPLHF.

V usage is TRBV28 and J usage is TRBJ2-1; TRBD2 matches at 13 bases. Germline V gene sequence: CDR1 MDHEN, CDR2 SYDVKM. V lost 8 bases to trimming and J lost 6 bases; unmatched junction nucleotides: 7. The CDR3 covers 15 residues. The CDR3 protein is CASSWGTSGVNEQFF. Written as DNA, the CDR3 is TGTGCCAGCTCCTGGGGGACTAGCGGGGTCAATGAGCAGTTCTTC.

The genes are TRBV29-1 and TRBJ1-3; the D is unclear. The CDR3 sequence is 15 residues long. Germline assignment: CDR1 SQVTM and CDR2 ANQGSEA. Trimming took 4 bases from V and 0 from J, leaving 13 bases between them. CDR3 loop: CSVVEIATSGNTIYF. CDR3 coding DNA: TGCAGCGTTGTGGAGATAGCAACCTCTGGAAACACCATATATTTT.

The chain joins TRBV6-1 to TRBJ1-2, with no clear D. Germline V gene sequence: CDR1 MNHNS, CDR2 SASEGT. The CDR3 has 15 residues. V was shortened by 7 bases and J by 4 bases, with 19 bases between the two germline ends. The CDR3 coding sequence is TGTGCCAGCACTGCTATCGGGGAAACTTCCTATGGCTACACCTTC. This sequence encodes CASTAIGETSYGYTF.

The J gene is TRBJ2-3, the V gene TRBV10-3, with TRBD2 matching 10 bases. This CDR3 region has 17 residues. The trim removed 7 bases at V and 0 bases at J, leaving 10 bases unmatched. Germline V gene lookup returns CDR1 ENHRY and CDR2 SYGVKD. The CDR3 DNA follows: TGTGCCATCAAGCTCGAACTAGCGGGATTTAGCACAGATACGCAGTATTTT. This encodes CAIKLELAGFSTDTQYF.

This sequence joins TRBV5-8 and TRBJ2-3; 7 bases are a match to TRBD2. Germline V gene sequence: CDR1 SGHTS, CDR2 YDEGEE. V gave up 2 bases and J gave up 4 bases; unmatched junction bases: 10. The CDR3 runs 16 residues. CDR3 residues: CASSFSWGRASDTQYF. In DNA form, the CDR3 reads TGTGCCAGCAGCTTTAGCTGGGGGAGGGCTTCAGATACGCAGTATTTT.